This is a list of T cell receptor beta chains from one sample in a study of T cell changes during pregnancy in multiple sclerosis. Sequenced by immunoSEQ multiplex PCR; TCRdb stores in-frame clones only, minus some. The profile covers around 46,000 clones, with over 75% appearing a single time and just over 8% taken by the ten largest. Material: CD8+ T cells from peripheral blood mononuclear cells, obtained in the second trimester of pregnancy. All receptors come from a female donor with multiple sclerosis, enrolled in a pregnancy study. Both conserved end residues are part of each CDR3. The order of the fields is CDR3 DNA, CDR3 protein, J gene, clone size, V gene, D gene. D genes are given only for firm matches. Not every row has a clone size; where given, it reads once, few, many or a size class.

TGCGCCAGCAGCCAAGCTCCGGGACAGGGGTCCGAGCAGTACTTC,CASSQAPGQGSEQYF,TRBJ2-7,NA,TRBV4-1,TRBD1
TGTGCCAGCAGTGATCTGTCGGGGGTTGAAAAACTGTTTTTT,CASSDLSGVEKLFF,TRBJ1-4,NA,TRBV6-1,NA
TGTGCCAGCAGTCGACTAGCGGGTGACTACGAGCAGTACTTC,CASSRLAGDYEQYF,TRBJ2-7,NA,TRBV2,TRBD2
TGTGCCAGCGGACAGGGACCGAACACTGAAGCTTTCTTT,CASGQGPNTEAFF,TRBJ1-1,few,TRBV4-2,TRBD1
TGTGCCACCTCGGACAGCCTCAATCAGCCCCAGCATTTT,CATSDSLNQPQHF,TRBJ1-5,NA,TRBV28,NA
TGTGCCAGCAGTGAACTAGCGGGGGGGAGGGGGCAAGAGACCCAGTACTTC,CASSELAGGRGQETQYF,TRBJ2-5,NA,TRBV25-1,TRBD2
TGTGCCAGCAGAAGGGACAGGGAGTCCAATCAGCCCCAGCATTTT,CASRRDRESNQPQHF,TRBJ1-5,NA,TRBV2,TRBD1
TGTGCCAGCGGGCTTGACAGGGGTTTGGAAAAACTGTTTTTT,CASGLDRGLEKLFF,TRBJ1-4,NA,TRBV6-5,TRBD1
TGTGCCAGCAGTTTCGGTTCCTACAATGAGCAGTTCTTC,CASSFGSYNEQFF,TRBJ2-1,NA,TRBV27,NA
TGTGCCAGCAGCTTTGGGACTAGCTTTGAGCAGTACTTC,CASSFGTSFEQYF,TRBJ2-7,few,TRBV11-2,TRBD2
TGTGCCAGCAGTTTCGGGGGAAGCACAGATACGCAGTATTTT,CASSFGGSTDTQYF,TRBJ2-3,NA,TRBV9,NA
TGTGCCAGTAGTGGGTGGGACAGCCGGAACTATGGCTACACCTTC,CASSGWDSRNYGYTF,TRBJ1-2,NA,TRBV19,TRBD1
TGTGCCAGCAGCCCACAGGACGGGGGCTACACCTTC,CASSPQDGGYTF,TRBJ1-2,NA,TRBV11-1,NA
TGTGCCAGCAGCCTGCGGGGGGCGGATGAGCAGTTCTTC,CASSLRGADEQFF,TRBJ2-1,NA,TRBV4-2,TRBD2
TGTGCCACCAGCAGACAACGACAGGGGGGACAGCCCCAGCATTTT,CATSRQRQGGQPQHF,TRBJ1-5,NA,TRBV15,TRBD1
TGTGCCAGCAGCTCAACAGGGGATTTTTATGGCTACACCTTC,CASSSTGDFYGYTF,TRBJ1-2,NA,TRBV11-2,TRBD1
TGTGCCAGCAGTTTATCACAGGGGAAGGGATACGAGCAGTACTTC,CASSLSQGKGYEQYF,TRBJ2-7,NA,TRBV27,TRBD1